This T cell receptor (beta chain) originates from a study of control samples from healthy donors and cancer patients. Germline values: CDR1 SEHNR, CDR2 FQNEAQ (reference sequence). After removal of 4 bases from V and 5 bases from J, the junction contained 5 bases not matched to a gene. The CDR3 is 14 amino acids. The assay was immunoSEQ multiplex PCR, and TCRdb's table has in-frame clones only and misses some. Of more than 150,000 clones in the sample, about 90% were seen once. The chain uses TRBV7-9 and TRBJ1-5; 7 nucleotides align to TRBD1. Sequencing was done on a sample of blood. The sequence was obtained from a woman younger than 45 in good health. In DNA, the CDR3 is TGTGCCAGCAGCTCAGGGGGTTTCCATCAGCCCCAGCATTTT. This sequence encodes CASSSGGFHQPQHF.